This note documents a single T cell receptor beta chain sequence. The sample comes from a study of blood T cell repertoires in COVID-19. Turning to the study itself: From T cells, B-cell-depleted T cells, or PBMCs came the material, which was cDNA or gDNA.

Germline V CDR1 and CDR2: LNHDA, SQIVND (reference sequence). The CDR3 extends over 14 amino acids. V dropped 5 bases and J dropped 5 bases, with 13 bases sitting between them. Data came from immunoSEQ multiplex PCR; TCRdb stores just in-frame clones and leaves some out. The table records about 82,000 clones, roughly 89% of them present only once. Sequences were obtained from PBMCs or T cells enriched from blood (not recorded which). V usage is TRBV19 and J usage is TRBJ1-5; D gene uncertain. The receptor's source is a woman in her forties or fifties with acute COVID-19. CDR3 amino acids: CASSVQRAYQPQHF. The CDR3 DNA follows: TGTGCCAGTAGTGTTCAAAGAGCATATCAGCCCCAGCATTTT.